This TCR beta chain was retrieved from a study of control samples from healthy donors and cancer patients. The method was immunoSEQ multiplex PCR; TCRdb's version includes in-frame clones alone and lacks a portion of them. The sample has tens of thousands of clones, under 90% seen once. The length of the CDR3 is 16 residues. CDR1 and CDR2 (germline): SGHAT, FQNNGV. Trimming pared 1 base from V and 0 bases from J, leaving 11 bases between. V is TRBV11-2 and J is TRBJ2-3, with D maybe TRBD1 (5 bases). The clonotype originates from a man aged 50-59 years in good health. Material for sequencing was blood. The CDR3 DNA reads as TGTGCCAGCAGCTTAGGGCGGACATATAGCACAGATACGCAGTATTTT. Protein: CASSLGRTYSTDTQYF. The complete variable domain, with remaining parts taken from reference TRBV11-2 and TRBJ2-3, reads EAGVAQSPRYKIIEKRQSVAFWCNPISGHATLYWYQQILGQGPKLLIQFQNNGVVDDSQLPKDRFSAERLKGVDSTLKIQPAKLEDSAVYLCASSLGRTYSTDTQYFGPGTRLTVL.